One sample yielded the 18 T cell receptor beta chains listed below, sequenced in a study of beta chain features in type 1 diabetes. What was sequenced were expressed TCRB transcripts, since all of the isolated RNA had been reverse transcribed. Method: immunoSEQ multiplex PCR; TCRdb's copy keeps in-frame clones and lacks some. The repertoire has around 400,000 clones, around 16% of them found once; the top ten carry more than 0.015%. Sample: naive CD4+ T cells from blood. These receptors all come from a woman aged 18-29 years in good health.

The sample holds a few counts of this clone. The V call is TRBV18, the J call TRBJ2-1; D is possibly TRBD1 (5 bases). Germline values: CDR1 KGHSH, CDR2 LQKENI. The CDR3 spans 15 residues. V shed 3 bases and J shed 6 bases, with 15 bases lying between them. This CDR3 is CASSPDQQGINEQFF. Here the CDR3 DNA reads TGTGCCAGCTCACCTGACCAGCAGGGTATCAATGAGCAGTTCTTC.

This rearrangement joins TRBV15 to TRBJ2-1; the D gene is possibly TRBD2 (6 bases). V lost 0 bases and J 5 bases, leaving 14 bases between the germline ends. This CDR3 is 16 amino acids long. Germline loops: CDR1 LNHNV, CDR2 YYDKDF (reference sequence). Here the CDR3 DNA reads TGTGCCACCAGCAGAGATCGCCAGGGCGGGAACAATGAGCAGTTCTTC. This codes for CATSRDRQGGNNEQFF.

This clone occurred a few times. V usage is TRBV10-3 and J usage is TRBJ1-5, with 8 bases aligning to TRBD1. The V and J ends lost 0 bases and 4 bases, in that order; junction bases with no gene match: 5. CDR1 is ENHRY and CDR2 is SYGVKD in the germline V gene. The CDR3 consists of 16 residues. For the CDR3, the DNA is TGTGCCATCAGTGAGTCTCTCGGGACAGGAAATCAGCCCCAGCATTTT. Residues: CAISESLGTGNQPQHF.

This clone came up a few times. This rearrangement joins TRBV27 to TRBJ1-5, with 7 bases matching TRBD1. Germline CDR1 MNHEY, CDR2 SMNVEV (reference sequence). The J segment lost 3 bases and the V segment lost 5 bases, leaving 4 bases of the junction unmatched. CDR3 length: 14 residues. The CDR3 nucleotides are TGTGCCAGCAGTCACGACAGGGACAATCAGCCCCAGCATTTT. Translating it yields CASSHDRDNQPQHF.

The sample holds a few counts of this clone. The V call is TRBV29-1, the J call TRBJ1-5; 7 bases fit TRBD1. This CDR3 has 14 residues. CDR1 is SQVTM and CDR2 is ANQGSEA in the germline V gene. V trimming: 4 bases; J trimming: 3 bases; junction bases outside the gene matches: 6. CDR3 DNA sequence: TGCAGCGTTGCCTCAGGGGGACCCAATCAGCCCCAGCATTTT. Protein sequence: CSVASGGPNQPQHF.

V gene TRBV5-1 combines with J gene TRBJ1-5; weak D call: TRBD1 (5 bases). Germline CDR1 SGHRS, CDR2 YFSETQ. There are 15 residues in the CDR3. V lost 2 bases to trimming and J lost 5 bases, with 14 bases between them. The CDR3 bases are TGCGCCAGCAGCTTTGCCACAGGAGGGGATCAGCCCCAGCATTTT. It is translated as CASSFATGGDQPQHF. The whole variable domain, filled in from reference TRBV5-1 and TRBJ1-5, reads KAGVTQTPRYLIKTRGQQVTLSCSPISGHRSVSWYQQTPGQGLQFLFEYFSETQRNKGNFPGRFSGRQFSNSRSEMNVSTLELGDSALYLCASSFATGGDQPQHFGDGTRLSIL.

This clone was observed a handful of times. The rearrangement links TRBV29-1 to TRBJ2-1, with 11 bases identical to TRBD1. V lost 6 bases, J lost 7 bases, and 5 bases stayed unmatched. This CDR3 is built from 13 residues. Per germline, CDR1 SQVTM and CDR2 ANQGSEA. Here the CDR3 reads CSVMDRGRNEQFF. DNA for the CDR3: TGCAGCGTAATGGACAGGGGGCGGAATGAGCAGTTCTTC.

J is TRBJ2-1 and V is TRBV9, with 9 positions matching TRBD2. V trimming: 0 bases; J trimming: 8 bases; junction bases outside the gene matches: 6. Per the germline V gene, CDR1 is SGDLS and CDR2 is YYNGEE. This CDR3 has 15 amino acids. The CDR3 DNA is TGTGCCAGCAGCGTAGGTGCGGGAGGGCCCCATGAGCAGTTCTTC. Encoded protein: CASSVGAGGPHEQFF. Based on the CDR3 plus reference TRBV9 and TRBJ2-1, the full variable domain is DSGVTQTPKHLITATGQRVTLRCSPRSGDLSVYWYQQSLDQGLQFLIQYYNGEERAKGNILERFSAQQFPDLHSELNLSSLELGDSALYFCASSVGAGGPHEQFFGPGTRLTVL.

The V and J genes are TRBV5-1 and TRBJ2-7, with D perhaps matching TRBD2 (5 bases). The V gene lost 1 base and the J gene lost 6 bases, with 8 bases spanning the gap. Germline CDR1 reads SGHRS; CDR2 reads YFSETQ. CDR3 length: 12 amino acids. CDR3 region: CASSLREGEQYF. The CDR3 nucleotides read TGCGCCAGCAGCTTGAGAGAGGGCGAGCAGTACTTC.

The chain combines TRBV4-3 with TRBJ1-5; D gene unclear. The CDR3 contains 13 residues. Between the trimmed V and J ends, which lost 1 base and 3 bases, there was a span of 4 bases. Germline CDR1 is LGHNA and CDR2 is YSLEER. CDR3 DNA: TGCGCCAGCAGCCAAGGTTACAATCAGCCCCAGCATTTT. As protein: CASSQGYNQPQHF.

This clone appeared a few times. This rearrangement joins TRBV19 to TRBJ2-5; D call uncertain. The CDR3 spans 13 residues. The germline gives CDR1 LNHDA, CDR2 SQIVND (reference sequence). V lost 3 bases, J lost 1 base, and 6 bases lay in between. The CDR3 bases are TGTGCCAGTAGTATGGGCATCCAAGAGACCCAGTACTTC. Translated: CASSMGIQETQYF.

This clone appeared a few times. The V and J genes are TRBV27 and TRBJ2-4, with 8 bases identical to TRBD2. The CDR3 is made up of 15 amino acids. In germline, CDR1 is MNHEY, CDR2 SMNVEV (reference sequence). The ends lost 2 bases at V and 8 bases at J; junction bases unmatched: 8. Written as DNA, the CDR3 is TGTGCCAGCAGTTTAAGGTTAGCGGGATACCACATTCAGTACTTC. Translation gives CASSLRLAGYHIQYF.

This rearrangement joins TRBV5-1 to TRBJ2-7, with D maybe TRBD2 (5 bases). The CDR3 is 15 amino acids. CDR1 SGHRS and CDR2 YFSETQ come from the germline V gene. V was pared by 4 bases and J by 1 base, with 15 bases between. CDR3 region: CASSPPLGISYEQYF. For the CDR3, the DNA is TGCGCCAGCAGCCCGCCGCTCGGGATTTCCTACGAGCAGTACTTC.

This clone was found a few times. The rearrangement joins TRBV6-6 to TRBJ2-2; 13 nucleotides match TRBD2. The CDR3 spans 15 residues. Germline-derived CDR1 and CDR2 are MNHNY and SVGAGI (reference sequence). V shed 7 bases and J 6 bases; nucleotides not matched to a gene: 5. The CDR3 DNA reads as TGTGCCAGCACCTCAGGACTAGCGGGAGCCGGGGAGCTGTTTTTT. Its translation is CASTSGLAGAGELFF.

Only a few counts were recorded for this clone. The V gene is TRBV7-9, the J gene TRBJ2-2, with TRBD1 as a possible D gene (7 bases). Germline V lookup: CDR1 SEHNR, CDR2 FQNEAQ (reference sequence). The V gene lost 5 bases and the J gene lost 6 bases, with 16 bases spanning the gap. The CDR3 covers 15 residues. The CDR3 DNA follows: TGTGCCAGCAGCCCCGTCAGGGGGGAGTCCGGGGAGCTGTTTTTT. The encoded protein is CASSPVRGESGELFF.

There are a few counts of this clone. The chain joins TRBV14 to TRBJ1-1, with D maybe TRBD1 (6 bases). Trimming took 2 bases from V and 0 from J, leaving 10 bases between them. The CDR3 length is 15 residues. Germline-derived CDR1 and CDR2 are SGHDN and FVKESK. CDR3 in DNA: TGTGCCAGCAGCCAATTGGGGGGGCTGAACACTGAAGCTTTCTTT. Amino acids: CASSQLGGLNTEAFF. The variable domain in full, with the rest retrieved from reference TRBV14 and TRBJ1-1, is EAGVTQFPSHSVIEKGQTVTLRCDPISGHDNLYWYRRVMGKEIKFLLHFVKESKQDESGMPNNRFLAERTGGTYSTLKVQPAELEDSGVYFCASSQLGGLNTEAFFGQGTRLTVV.

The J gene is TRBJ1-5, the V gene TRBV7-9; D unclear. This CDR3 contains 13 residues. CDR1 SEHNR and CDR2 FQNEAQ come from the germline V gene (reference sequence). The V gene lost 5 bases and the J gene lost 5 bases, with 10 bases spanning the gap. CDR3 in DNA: TGTGCCAGCAGCCCTAGAGCTGATCAGCCCCAGCATTTT. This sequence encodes CASSPRADQPQHF.

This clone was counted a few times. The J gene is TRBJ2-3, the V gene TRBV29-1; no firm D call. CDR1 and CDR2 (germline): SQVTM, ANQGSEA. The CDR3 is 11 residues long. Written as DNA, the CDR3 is TGCAGTGGAGTAGCCACAGATACGCAGTATTTT. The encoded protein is CSGVATDTQYF.